Below, 28 T cell receptor beta chains from the same sample are listed, as sequenced in a study of OX40 agonist ivuxolimab in advanced cancers. The protocol used for the library was the immunoSEQ multiplex PCR assay. Here the immuneACCESS table is served through TCRdb, limited to in-frame sequences with V and J called. Missing clones are a known gap in these copies; in checked studies unresolved V genes cover under half, and the rest lacks a known reason. Within this sample are some 45,000 clones, with roughly 90% of them counted one time only. About 16% of the sample is held by the ten biggest clonotypes. This specimen consisted of CD4+ or CD8+ T cells sorted from blood, obtained in a trial of the OX40 agonist ivuxolimab. The receptors originated from an adult with an advanced solid tumor such as melanoma, head and neck, liver or kidney cancer.

The chain combines TRBV9 with TRBJ2-5; D gene unclear. The DNA end favors TRBJ2-7, so the J call may be wrong. This CDR3 contains 14 residues. Germline V CDR1 and CDR2: SGDLS, YYNGEE. In DNA form, the CDR3 reads TGTGCCAGCAGCGTGGGCGGCTACTCCTACGAGCAGTACTTC. This codes for CASSVGGYSYEQYF.

This chain uses TRBV14 with TRBJ1-4; the match to TRBD1 covers 10 bases. Unmatched junction bases numbered 6, after V lost 4 bases and J lost 7 bases. Germline V lookup: CDR1 SGHDN, CDR2 FVKESK. The CDR3 totals 15 residues. CDR3 DNA sequence: TGTGCCAGCAGCCCACTGGGACAGGGGAGTGAAAAACTGTTTTTT. It is translated as CASSPLGQGSEKLFF.

The chain is built from TRBV7-9 and TRBJ1-5; possible D gene TRBD1, 6 bases. The ends were cut back, 1 base at V and 2 bases at J, with 21 bases in the middle. The germline CDR1 and CDR2 sequences are SEHNR and FQNEAQ (reference sequence). The CDR3 has 19 amino acids. CDR3 protein: CASSLGGGQGPRGNQPQHF. The DNA of the CDR3 is TGTGCCAGCAGCTTAGGCGGTGGCCAGGGGCCTAGGGGCAATCAGCCCCAGCATTTT. Full variable domain (outside the CDR3, taken from reference TRBV7-9 and TRBJ1-5): DTGVSQNPRHKITKRGQNVTFRCDPISEHNRLYWYRQTLGQGPEFLTYFQNEAQLEKSRLLSDRFSAERPKGSFSTLEIQRTEQGDSAMYLCASSLGGGQGPRGNQPQHFGDGTRLSIL.

J is TRBJ2-1 and V is TRBV6-4; 7 nucleotides match TRBD2. The CDR3 spans 13 residues. Per germline, CDR1 MRHNA and CDR2 SNTAGT. V shed 6 bases, J shed 6 bases, and the junction held 5 bases outside the gene matches. The CDR3 loop is CASSLTSFNEQFF. The CDR3, as DNA: TGTGCCAGCAGCCTGACTAGCTTCAATGAGCAGTTCTTC.

The chain combines TRBV28 with TRBJ2-7; 9 positions match TRBD1. The germline gives CDR1 MDHEN, CDR2 SYDVKM. This CDR3 contains 16 residues. V shed 0 bases, J shed 3 bases, and the junction held 6 bases outside the gene matches. This CDR3 is CASSLWGQGLVYEQYF. CDR3 DNA sequence: TGTGCCAGCAGTTTATGGGGACAGGGTTTAGTCTACGAGCAGTACTTC.

The chain combines TRBV14 with TRBJ2-3, with D maybe TRBD2 (6 bases). V was cut by 1 base and J by 2 bases, with 10 bases left in between. CDR1 and CDR2 from the germline V gene are SGHDN and FVKESK. The CDR3 runs to 15 residues. Here the CDR3 reads CASSQGGTATDTQYF. CDR3 bases: TGTGCCAGCAGCCAAGGCGGGACCGCCACAGATACGCAGTATTTT.

On this clone: The same CDR3 also results from other DNA sequences found in this sample. V is TRBV9 and J is TRBJ2-7; no reliable D call. Trimming removed 3 bases at V and 0 bases at J, with 7 bases between. The CDR3 extends over 13 amino acids. In germline, CDR1 is SGDLS, CDR2 YYNGEE. CDR3 bases: TGTGCCAGCAGCGCTGGAAGCTCCTACGAGCAGTACTTC. It specifies CASSAGSSYEQYF.

The DNA for the CDR3 is TGTGCCTGGGGCCCCGGGACAGGGAGTCGTAATGAAAAACTGTTTTTT. Encoded protein: CAWGPGTGSRNEKLFF. The chain recombines TRBV30 with TRBJ1-4; the match to TRBD1 covers 9 bases. With V trimmed by 5 bases and J by 4 bases, 11 bases remained unmatched. CDR3 length equals 16 residues. The germline gives CDR1 GTSNPN, CDR2 SVGIG (reference sequence).

This chain links TRBV2 with TRBJ1-4; TRBD1 matches 8 bases. There are 14 residues in the CDR3. V was pared by 6 bases and J by 7 bases, with 7 bases of the junction left unmatched. Germline values: CDR1 SNHLY, CDR2 FYNNEI. The CDR3 nucleotides are TGTGCCAGCAGGGACAGGGATGGGAGTGAAAAACTGTTTTTT. Encoded protein: CASRDRDGSEKLFF. The full variable domain, completed using reference TRBV2 and TRBJ1-4, is EPEVTQTPSHQVTQMGQEVILRCVPISNHLYFYWYRQILGQKVEFLVSFYNNEISEKSEIFDDQFSVERPDGSNFTLKIRSTKLEDSAMYFCASRDRDGSEKLFFGSGTQLSVL.

Concerning this clone: Possible read error: a much larger clone is one base away. V gene TRBV7-9 combines with J gene TRBJ2-1; D is ambiguous. In germline, CDR1 is SEHNR, CDR2 FQNEAQ (reference sequence). Trimming pared 3 bases from V and 5 bases from J, leaving 11 bases between. The CDR3 consists of 14 residues. The CDR3 reads CASSFKRADNEQFF. CDR3 DNA: TGTGCCAGCAGCTTTAAACGGGCCGACAATGAGCAGTTCTTC.

The chain employs TRBV25-1 and TRBJ1-5, with 7 bases aligning to TRBD1. Germline assignment: CDR1 MGHDK and CDR2 SYGVNS. The CDR3 loop spans 18 amino acids. Germline trimming cut 0 bases from V and 6 bases from J; bases unmatched to any gene: 14. This CDR3 is CASSEYSRGDRACQPQHF. The CDR3 nucleotides are TGTGCCAGCAGTGAATACTCTCGCGGAGACAGGGCTTGTCAGCCCCAGCATTTT.

The V and J genes are TRBV7-9 and TRBJ2-1; weak D call: TRBD2 (5 bases). The CDR3 is made up of 14 amino acids. Between the trimmed V and J ends, which lost 5 bases and 0 bases, there was a span of 8 bases. Germline-derived CDR1 and CDR2 are SEHNR and FQNEAQ (reference sequence). Here the CDR3 DNA reads TGTGCCAGCAGCGCCGGAGGCTCCTACAATGAGCAGTTCTTC. It encodes CASSAGGSYNEQFF.

The V call is TRBV25-1, the J call TRBJ1-5; no clear D. V lost 8 bases and J lost 9, with 11 bases in between. The CDR3 covers 11 residues. The germline V gene encodes CDR1 MGHDK and CDR2 SYGVNS. The CDR3 nucleotides read TGTGCCAGCGGGCACCATTGGCCCCAGCATTTT. It codes for CASGHHWPQHF.

V gene TRBV27 combines with J gene TRBJ2-1; 9 bases agree with TRBD2. Germline CDR1 and CDR2: MNHEY and SMNVEV (reference sequence). CDR3 length equals 15 residues. The V segment lost 1 base and the J segment 10 bases; nucleotides outside the gene matches: 8. In DNA form, the CDR3 reads TGTGCCAGCAGTTTATGGGCGGGAGGGCATGGGGAGCAGTTCTTC. Its translation is CASSLWAGGHGEQFF.

The V and J genes are TRBV27 and TRBJ2-2; TRBD1 agrees at 7 bases. CDR1 and CDR2 from the germline V gene are MNHEY and SMNVEV (reference sequence). The J segment lost 5 bases and the V segment lost 3 bases, leaving 3 bases of the junction unmatched. The CDR3 covers 14 residues. CDR3 residues: CASSLTGRTGELFF. The CDR3 DNA reads TGTGCCAGCAGTTTGACAGGGCGGACCGGGGAGCTGTTTTTT.

This rearrangement joins TRBV9 to TRBJ1-2; TRBD1 might be the D (6 bases). Deletions cut 3 bases from V and 3 bases from J, with 9 bases between. This CDR3 comprises 13 residues. Germline V lookup: CDR1 SGDLS, CDR2 YYNGEE. The CDR3 coding sequence is TGTGCCAGCAGCGAAGGGGGGGACTATGGCTACACCTTC. The encoded protein is CASSEGGDYGYTF.

The rearrangement links TRBV9 to TRBJ1-2, with D hard to call. Trimming removed 7 bases from V and 6 bases from J, with 4 bases in between. CDR3 length: 9 amino acids. Looked up from germline, CDR1 is SGDLS and CDR2 is YYNGEE. The CDR3 reads CASGDGYTF. CDR3 DNA: TGTGCCAGCGGCGATGGCTACACCTTC.

The chain joins TRBV7-2 to TRBJ2-7; TRBD2 matches at 9 bases. The CDR3 has 15 residues. Germline CDR1 SGHTA, CDR2 FQGNSA. The V segment lost 6 bases and the J segment 1 base; nucleotides outside the gene matches: 7. In DNA form, the CDR3 reads TGTGCCAGCAGGTATACTAGCGGGCGTTCCTACGAGCAGTACTTC. As protein: CASRYTSGRSYEQYF.

J is TRBJ2-4 and V is TRBV4-2; 8 bases are a match to TRBD2. Germline trimming cut 4 bases from V and 4 bases from J; bases unmatched to any gene: 6. The germline gives CDR1 LGHNA, CDR2 YNFKEQ. CDR3 length: 15 residues. The CDR3 DNA is TGTGCCAGCAGCCCAACAGCGGGGGCAAAAAACATTCAGTACTTC. Its protein is CASSPTAGAKNIQYF.

The chain joins TRBV11-1 to TRBJ1-3, with no clear D. Deletions cut 5 bases from V and 3 bases from J, with 11 bases between. This CDR3 comprises 14 residues. Germline V gene sequence: CDR1 SGHAT, CDR2 FQDESV (reference sequence). CDR3 sequence (DNA): TGTGCCAGCAGCCCTCCCGGGTTTGGAAACACCATATATTTT. As protein: CASSPPGFGNTIYF.

V is TRBV9 and J is TRBJ1-1; D possibly corresponds to TRBD1 (5 bases). Germline V gene data show CDR1 as SGDLS and CDR2 as YYNGEE. V was clipped by 0 bases and J by 7 bases, with 10 bases between them. This CDR3 has 13 amino acids. Written as DNA, the CDR3 is TGTGCCAGCAGCGTAGTCCCAGGGTTTGAAGCTTTCTTT. This codes for CASSVVPGFEAFF.

V gene TRBV2 combines with J gene TRBJ1-2; maybe TRBD1 (5 bases). Trimming stripped 2 bases from V and 3 bases from J, with 10 bases between. Germline CDR1 reads SNHLY; CDR2 reads FYNNEI. The length of the CDR3 is 14 residues. The CDR3 loop reads CASSEQGFDYGYTF. The CDR3 nucleotides are TGTGCCAGCAGTGAACAGGGATTCGACTATGGCTACACCTTC. The full variable domain, completed using reference TRBV2 and TRBJ1-2, is EPEVTQTPSHQVTQMGQEVILRCVPISNHLYFYWYRQILGQKVEFLVSFYNNEISEKSEIFDDQFSVERPDGSNFTLKIRSTKLEDSAMYFCASSEQGFDYGYTFGSGTRLTVV.

The rearrangement links TRBV11-2 to TRBJ2-7; D uncertain. V was shortened by 3 bases and J by 10 bases, with 13 bases between the two germline ends. This CDR3 is built from 12 residues. The V gene's germline CDR1 is SGHAT and CDR2 FQNNGV. The CDR3 coding sequence is TGTGCCAGCAGCTTGGACGGTTCTCACCAGTACTTC. This gives the protein CASSLDGSHQYF.

This sequence joins TRBV9 and TRBJ1-3, with D unresolved. This CDR3 has 13 amino acids. Germline V gene sequence: CDR1 SGDLS, CDR2 YYNGEE. V shed 3 bases and J shed 0 bases, with 4 bases lying between them. The CDR3 sequence is CASSELSGNTIYF. The CDR3 region has the DNA TGTGCCAGCAGCGAACTCTCTGGAAACACCATATATTTT. Using reference TRBV9 and TRBJ1-3 for the parts outside the CDR3, the full variable domain is DSGVTQTPKHLITATGQRVTLRCSPRSGDLSVYWYQQSLDQGLQFLIQYYNGEERAKGNILERFSAQQFPDLHSELNLSSLELGDSALYFCASSELSGNTIYFGEGSWLTVV.

Relative to its sample, this clone is medium-sized (0.01 to 0.1%). The chain joins TRBV19 to TRBJ1-1; 11 nucleotides match TRBD1. The CDR3 has 13 residues. The germline V gene has CDR1 LNHDA and CDR2 SQIVND (reference sequence). The V segment lost 1 base and the J segment 8 bases; nucleotides outside the gene matches: 0. DNA for the CDR3: TGTGCCAGTAGTATAGGGACAGGGGGCGAAGCTTTCTTT. It translates to CASSIGTGGEAFF.

The chain combines TRBV7-3 with TRBJ1-1; D is uncertain. The germline gives CDR1 SGHTA, CDR2 FQGTGA. The CDR3 runs 13 residues. Between the trimmed V and J ends, which lost 6 bases and 5 bases, there was a span of 13 bases. The CDR3 bases are TGTGCCAGCAGTCTGTTCGGGGAGACTGAAGCTTTCTTT. Translating it yields CASSLFGETEAFF.

This clone was recorded only once. CDR3 residues: CASSSLGTGIYNEQFF. CDR3 nucleotide sequence: TGTGCCAGCAGCTCCCTTGGGACAGGGATCTACAATGAGCAGTTCTTC. The rearrangement uses TRBV13 and TRBJ2-1; 9 nucleotides agree with TRBD1. Germline assignment: CDR1 PRHDT and CDR2 FYEKMQ (reference sequence). The CDR3 extends over 16 amino acids. Losses at the gene ends were 4 bases for V and 3 bases for J; bases not matched to a gene: 7. The full variable domain, with the rest looked up from reference TRBV13 and TRBJ2-1, is AAGVIQSPRHLIKEKRETATLKCYPIPRHDTVYWYQQGPGQDPQFLISFYEKMQSDKGSIPDRFSAQQFSDYHSELNMSSLELGDSALYFCASSSLGTGIYNEQFFGPGTRLTVL.

This chain joins TRBV5-1 and TRBJ2-3; no clear D. The germline CDR1 and CDR2 sequences are SGHRS and YFSETQ. The CDR3 covers 10 residues. V was pared by 0 bases and J by 13 bases, with 6 bases between. The CDR3 bases are TGCGCCAGCAGCTTGGGACGAAAGTATTTT. Protein sequence: CASSLGRKYF. The whole variable domain, remainder taken from reference TRBV5-1 and TRBJ2-3, is KAGVTQTPRYLIKTRGQQVTLSCSPISGHRSVSWYQQTPGQGLQFLFEYFSETQRNKGNFPGRFSGRQFSNSRSEMNVSTLELGDSALYLCASSLGRKYFGPGTRLTVL.